Sequencing of this TCR beta chain was carried out in a study of response to subunit inactivated influenza vaccine. V lost 3 bases to trimming and J lost 0 bases, with 18 bases between them. Looked up from germline, CDR1 is DFQATT and CDR2 is SNEGSKA (reference sequence). CDR3 length: 17 residues. TCRdb reanalysed the RT-PCR reads using MiXCR and keeps one entry per CDR3 protein. The table lists more than 550,000 distinct CDR3 sequences, about 11% of them singletons. These data also formed part of another study, on T cells expressing NK-cell markers. That study adds: The authors made TCR beta cDNA libraries by 5'RACE template switching. This switching added a universal primer site and UMIs. All TCR beta repertoires analysed originated from sorted CD3+CD56+NKG2C+, CD3+CD56+NKG2C- and CD3+CD56-NKG2C+ T cells. The authors sequenced eight donors, of whom seven were HCMV-seropositive and one was seronegative. In several experiments, sorting was confined to alpha-beta TCR T cells through use of an anti-gamma-delta TCR antibody. In several donors, dominant clonotypes made up 28.3-60.1% of CD3+CD56-NKG2C+ cells.

The material was PBMCs from blood, obtained on the day of vaccination. The chain carries TRBV20-1 and TRBJ2-1; D uncertain. The sequence was obtained from a man aged 50 to 60 who received an inactivated influenza vaccine. CDR3 coding DNA: TGCAGTGCTAGTGGACCCAGCGAGGAAAGCTCCTACAATGAGCAGTTCTTC. It specifies CSASGPSEESSYNEQFF.